This TCR beta chain was identified during a study of cytomegalovirus exposure and HLA in healthy donors. Notes on the study in general: The authors listed 150 to 200 TCR beta chains as cytomegalovirus-associated. Among donors in an Asian-associated ancestry cluster, a later analysis reportedly found fewer N-insertions than the roughly 670-donor mean. One variant, a missense change in DCLRE1C, was linked in a later analysis to TCR beta V- and J-gene trimming. Most sequenced TCRs were rare (though some public TCRs occurred in many donors).

This clone was observed a few times. Its antigen is not known. Both 60 Vbeta primers and 13 Jbeta primers went into the PCR. Measured with immunoSEQ multiplex PCR; TCRdb has only the in-frame clones, and not every one. The sample carries about 120,000 clones, roughly a tenth recorded once. Between the trimmed V and J ends, which lost 1 base and 5 bases, there was a span of 17 bases. In germline, CDR1 is LGHNA, CDR2 YSLEER. The CDR3 runs to 16 residues. This chain joins TRBV4-3 and TRBJ2-5; tentatively, D is TRBD2 (6 bases). The TCR sequence derives from a man aged 25 to 45 in good health and CMV-seronegative. The sequencing sample was made of PBMCs. This CDR3 is CASSQVRGGARETQYF. CDR3 nucleotides: TGCGCCAGCAGCCAAGTGAGGGGCGGGGCACGGGAGACCCAGTACTTC.